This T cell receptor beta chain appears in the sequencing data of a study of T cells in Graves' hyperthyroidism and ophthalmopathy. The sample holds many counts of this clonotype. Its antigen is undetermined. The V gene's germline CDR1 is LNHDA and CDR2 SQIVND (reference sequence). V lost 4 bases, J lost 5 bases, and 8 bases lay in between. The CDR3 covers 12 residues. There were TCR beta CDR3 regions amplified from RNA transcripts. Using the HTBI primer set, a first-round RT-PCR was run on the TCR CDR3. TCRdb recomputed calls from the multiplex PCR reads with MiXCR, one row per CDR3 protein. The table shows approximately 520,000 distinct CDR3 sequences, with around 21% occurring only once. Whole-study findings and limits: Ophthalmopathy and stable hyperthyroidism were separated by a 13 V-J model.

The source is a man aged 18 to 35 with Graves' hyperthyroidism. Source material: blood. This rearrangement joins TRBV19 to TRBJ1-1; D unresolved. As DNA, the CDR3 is TGTGCCAGTAGTAGAGCAGATACTGAAGCTTTCTTT. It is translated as CASSRADTEAFF.